This T cell receptor beta chain was recorded in a study of T cells in Graves' hyperthyroidism and ophthalmopathy. Study-wide points: Ophthalmopathy was told apart from stable hyperthyroidism by a 13 V-J model. Ophthalmopathy was predicted by the model a median of 6.5 months ahead of onset.

A note on this clonotype: Its cognate antigen is unknown.

The CDR3 regions of TCR beta were amplified from RNA transcripts. A set of HTBI primers served as the primers for a first-round RT-PCR of the TCR CDR3. TCRdb ran MiXCR on the multiplex PCR reads and lists one entry per CDR3 protein. Among approximately 560,000 distinct CDR3 sequences listed, 46% were seen once. Diagnostic assessment was based on clinical symptoms, serum thyroxine and TRAb, thyroid ultrasound and orbital computed tomography. This CDR3 region has 14 residues. Trimming cost V 3 bases and J 7 bases, with 17 bases left between them. Germline V gives CDR1 SGHRS, CDR2 YFSETQ. The chain links TRBV5-1 to TRBJ2-7, with a tentative D call TRBD2 (5 bases). This TCR was recovered from a woman under 30 with Graves' hyperthyroidism. Material: peripheral blood or thyroid tissue (not recorded which). CDR3 in amino acids: CASSSRTGKEEQYF. CDR3 in DNA: TGCGCCAGCAGCTCTAGGACGGGAAAAGAGGAGCAGTACTTC.